Listed below are T cell receptor beta chains from one sample, sequenced in a study of blood T cells in healthy people across ages. TCRdb re-called the 5' RACE reads through MiXCR, storing one row per CDR3 protein. The profile shows 650,000 to 1,000,000 distinct CDR3 sequences, under 40% of them singletons. Sequencing used blood. Receptor source: a man aged 18 to 29 in good health. CDR3s include the opening cysteine and the closing phenylalanine or tryptophan. Fields, in order: J gene, D gene, clone size, V gene, CDR3 protein, CDR3 DNA. D genes are given only for firm matches. Only some rows state a clone size, as once, few, many or a class for expanded clones.

J: TRBJ1-3; D: NA; size: once; V: TRBV12-3/TRBV12-4; CDR3: CASSLVPGARNTIYF; DNA: TGTGCCAGCAGTTTAGTTCCGGGGGCTAGAAACACCATATATTTT
J: TRBJ2-7; D: NA; size: few; V: TRBV3-1; CDR3: CASSQVHGRGGLNYEQYF; DNA: TGTGCCAGCAGCCAAGTGCACGGAAGAGGGGGACTTAACTACGAGCAGTACTTC
J: TRBJ2-5; D: TRBD2; size: NA; V: TRBV3-1; CDR3: CASSQDFRAGGETQYF; DNA: TGTGCCAGCAGCCAAGATTTTCGAGCGGGAGGAGAGACCCAGTACTTC
J: TRBJ2-7; D: NA; size: few; V: TRBV7-8; CDR3: CASRPGDGGSFEQYF; DNA: TGTGCCAGCAGACCCGGCGATGGGGGGTCTTTCGAGCAGTACTTC
J: TRBJ2-3; D: NA; size: few; V: TRBV6-1; CDR3: CASEGIDTQYF; DNA: TGTGCCAGCGAGGGCATAGATACGCAGTATTTT
J: TRBJ1-2; D: NA; size: NA; V: TRBV28; CDR3: CASSGRVDGYTF; DNA: TGTGCCAGCAGTGGGCGGGTCGATGGCTACACCTTC
J: TRBJ1-6; D: NA; size: many; V: TRBV12-3/TRBV12-4; CDR3: CASADSYNSPLHF; DNA: TGTGCCAGCGCCGACTCCTATAATTCACCCCTCCACTTT
J: TRBJ2-7; D: NA; size: NA; V: TRBV4-1; CDR3: CASSQAGIMAGISYNEQYF; DNA: TGCGCCAGCAGCCAAGCCGGGATCATGGCGGGGATCTCCTACAATGAGCAGTACTTC
J: TRBJ2-5; D: TRBD2; size: few; V: TRBV4-2; CDR3: CASSQESGGTSRETQYF; DNA: TGTGCCAGCAGCCAAGAAAGCGGCGGGACTAGTCGAGAGACCCAGTACTTC
J: TRBJ1-3; D: NA; size: NA; V: TRBV4-3; CDR3: CASSQVPPRSLPSSGNTIYF; DNA: TGCGCCAGCAGCCAAGTACCCCCGAGGAGCCTTCCATCCTCTGGAAACACCATATATTTT
J: TRBJ2-3; D: TRBD2; size: few; V: TRBV20-1; CDR3: CSALGLAGGRVTDTQYF; DNA: TGCAGTGCCTTAGGACTAGCGGGGGGGCGAGTCACAGATACGCAGTATTTT
J: TRBJ1-1; D: TRBD1; size: few; V: TRBV13; CDR3: CASSDGTGTVAFF; DNA: TGTGCCAGCAGCGATGGGACAGGGACTGTGGCTTTCTTT
J: TRBJ2-1; D: NA; size: once; V: TRBV11-2; CDR3: CASSLDAGYYNEQFF; DNA: TGTGCCAGCAGCTTAGATGCAGGGTACTACAATGAGCAGTTCTTC
J: TRBJ2-1; D: NA; size: NA; V: TRBV27; CDR3: CASSSDSRMGDEQFF; DNA: TGTGCCAGCAGTTCGGACAGCCGAATGGGGGATGAGCAGTTCTTC
J: TRBJ2-1; D: TRBD2; size: many; V: TRBV10-3; CDR3: CAISDQTSGSYNEQFF; DNA: TGTGCCATCAGTGATCAAACTAGCGGCTCCTACAATGAGCAGTTCTTC
J: TRBJ2-3; D: NA; size: NA; V: TRBV11-2; CDR3: CASSPRGIDTQYF; DNA: TGTGCCAGCAGCCCCCGGGGGATAGATACGCAGTATTTT
J: TRBJ2-4; D: NA; size: many; V: TRBV7-2; CDR3: CASSTSGTEAKNIQYF; DNA: TGTGCCAGCAGCACCTCCGGGACCGAAGCCAAAAACATTCAGTACTTC
J: TRBJ2-5; D: NA; size: many; V: TRBV4-2; CDR3: CASSQVAETQYF; DNA: TGTGCCAGCAGCCAAGTTGCGGAGACCCAGTACTTC
J: TRBJ2-5; D: TRBD1; size: few; V: TRBV15; CDR3: CATSIPPGQGQETQYF; DNA: TGTGCCACCAGCATACCCCCGGGACAGGGCCAAGAGACCCAGTACTTC
J: TRBJ1-6; D: NA; size: few; V: TRBV20-1; CDR3: CSALHPRGNSPLHF; DNA: TGCAGTGCCCTCCACCCCAGGGGTAATTCACCCCTCCACTTT
J: TRBJ2-1; D: TRBD2; size: NA; V: TRBV28; CDR3: CASSSDAGGHNEQFF; DNA: TGTGCCAGCAGTTCAGACGCGGGGGGCCACAATGAGCAGTTCTTC
J: TRBJ1-2; D: TRBD1; size: many; V: TRBV14; CDR3: CASSQLQGASLNGYTF; DNA: TGTGCCAGCAGCCAACTCCAGGGGGCAAGTCTGAACGGCTACACCTTC
J: TRBJ1-6; D: TRBD1; size: NA; V: TRBV20-1; CDR3: CSAARTGVRRGSPLHF; DNA: TGCAGTGCTGCGCGGACAGGGGTGAGGCGCGGTTCACCCCTCCACTTT
J: TRBJ1-3; D: NA; size: NA; V: TRBV4-2; CDR3: CASSQETVLSGNTIYF; DNA: TGTGCCAGCAGCCAAGAAACAGTTCTCTCTGGAAACACCATATATTTT
J: TRBJ1-5; D: NA; size: NA; V: TRBV5-1; CDR3: CASSLGAAGPNQLQHF; DNA: TGCGCCAGCAGCTTGGGGGCAGCTGGCCCAAATCAGCTCCAGCATTTT
J: TRBJ2-3; D: TRBD2; size: few; V: TRBV11-2; CDR3: CASSPWASGGAYPDTQYF; DNA: TGTGCCAGCAGCCCGTGGGCTAGCGGGGGGGCCTATCCAGATACGCAGTATTTT
J: TRBJ2-2; D: NA; size: few; V: TRBV12-3/TRBV12-4; CDR3: CASSFSGGELFF; DNA: TGTGCCAGCAGTTTCTCAGGCGGGGAGCTGTTTTTT
J: TRBJ1-2; D: NA; size: few; V: TRBV4-3; CDR3: CASSHEGTEGHYGYTF; DNA: TGCGCCAGCAGCCATGAAGGGACCGAGGGTCACTATGGCTACACCTTC
J: TRBJ2-5; D: NA; size: few; V: TRBV27; CDR3: CASSGTQWETQYF; DNA: TGTGCCAGCAGTGGCACCCAGTGGGAGACCCAGTACTTC
J: TRBJ2-1; D: NA; size: NA; V: TRBV5-1; CDR3: CASSLFGFMGNEQFF; DNA: TGCGCCAGCAGCTTGTTTGGGTTTATGGGCAATGAGCAGTTCTTC
J: TRBJ2-5; D: TRBD2; size: NA; V: TRBV7-9; CDR3: CASSLRTSGANERYF; DNA: TGTGCCAGCAGCTTGAGGACTAGCGGAGCAAATGAGCGGTACTTC
J: TRBJ2-7; D: NA; size: few; V: TRBV6-2/TRBV6-3; CDR3: CASSYGGTYRYEQYF; DNA: TGTGCCAGCAGTTATGGGGGGACATACCGCTACGAGCAGTACTTC
J: TRBJ2-1; D: NA; size: NA; V: TRBV20-1; CDR3: CSARRALETQFF; DNA: TGCAGTGCTAGACGGGCTCTAGAGACCCAGTTCTTC
J: TRBJ2-7; D: NA; size: NA; V: TRBV28; CDR3: CASSLGRAYNEQYF; DNA: TGTGCCAGCAGTTTAGGCAGGGCCTACAATGAGCAGTACTTC
J: TRBJ2-5; D: NA; size: few; V: TRBV7-9; CDR3: CASSTGGTQETQYF; DNA: TGTGCCAGCAGCACGGGGGGCACTCAAGAGACCCAGTACTTC
J: TRBJ2-7; D: TRBD1; size: few; V: TRBV5-1; CDR3: CASANPDRYSSYEQYF; DNA: TGCGCCAGCGCTAACCCGGACAGGTATAGCTCCTACGAGCAGTACTTC
J: TRBJ2-1; D: NA; size: NA; V: TRBV6-2/TRBV6-3; CDR3: CASSRWGYNNEQFF; DNA: TGTGCCAGCAGTAGGTGGGGCTATAACAATGAGCAGTTCTTC
J: TRBJ2-1; D: NA; size: NA; V: TRBV6-9; CDR3: CASSYCSGVVDNEQFF; DNA: TGTGCCAGCAGTTATTGTTCGGGGGTGGTGGACAATGAGCAGTTCTTC
J: TRBJ2-5; D: NA; size: NA; V: TRBV20-1; CDR3: CSARTLESQYF; DNA: TGCAGTGCTAGAACCCTAGAATCTCAGTACTTC
J: TRBJ1-1; D: NA; size: few; V: TRBV13; CDR3: CASSSERDTEAFF; DNA: TGTGCCAGCAGCTCAGAGCGGGACACTGAAGCTTTCTTT
J: TRBJ2-3; D: TRBD1; size: NA; V: TRBV20-1; CDR3: CSARGFDRGITQYF; DNA: TGCAGTGCTAGAGGGTTTGACAGGGGAATTACGCAGTATTTT
J: TRBJ1-1; D: NA; size: few; V: TRBV30; CDR3: CAWSVLGPVNTEAFF; DNA: TGTGCCTGGAGTGTCCTAGGGCCCGTCAACACTGAAGCTTTCTTT
J: TRBJ2-7; D: NA; size: NA; V: TRBV20-1; CDR3: CSAISGRGSDEQYF; DNA: TGCAGTGCTATCTCGGGACGAGGCTCCGACGAGCAGTACTTC
J: TRBJ2-3; D: NA; size: few; V: TRBV14; CDR3: CASSQDLEAEQYF; DNA: TGTGCCAGCAGCCAAGATTTGGAGGCCGAGCAGTATTTT
J: TRBJ1-2; D: NA; size: NA; V: TRBV10-3; CDR3: CAISEGQDNYGYTF; DNA: TGTGCCATCAGTGAAGGTCAAGATAACTATGGCTACACCTTC
J: TRBJ2-7; D: NA; size: few; V: TRBV4-3; CDR3: CASSQTQGYEQYF; DNA: TGCGCCAGCAGCCAAACACAGGGCTACGAGCAGTACTTC
J: TRBJ2-7; D: TRBD1; size: NA; V: TRBV5-1; CDR3: CASSKTPGQGSYEQYF; DNA: TGCGCCAGCAGCAAAACCCCGGGACAGGGATCCTACGAGCAGTACTTC
J: TRBJ1-1; D: NA; size: NA; V: TRBV28; CDR3: CASSTQGTEAFF; DNA: TGTGCCAGCAGTACACAGGGAACTGAAGCTTTCTTT
J: TRBJ2-7; D: NA; size: many; V: TRBV4-1; CDR3: CASSPLFPTYEQYF; DNA: TGCGCCAGCAGCCCCCTTTTCCCCACCTACGAGCAGTACTTC